The 11 T cell receptor beta chains listed next were all sequenced from one sample in a study of cytomegalovirus exposure and HLA in healthy donors (dated by TCRdb to the late 2010s). The library was generated by the immunoSEQ multiplex PCR assay. For the multiplex PCR, a mixture combining 60 forward primers for TCR Vbeta segments and 13 reverse primers for TCR Jbeta segments was used. TCRdb stores this immuneACCESS table with in-frame sequences only. Part of the clones is absent; in the studies checked, under half of the shortfall reflects unresolved V genes, and no reason is known for the rest. The sample data list fewer than 300,000 clones, and 86% of these were observed just once. The ten biggest clones cover less than 4% of the sample. Sequencing was carried out using PBMCs. The source is a man aged 40-50 years in good health and CMV-seropositive.

This clone was seen just once. The CDR3 here is CASSYLKTGDTGELFF. The CDR3 DNA reads TGCGCCAGCAGCTACCTGAAGACAGGGGACACCGGGGAGCTGTTTTTT. The gene calls are TRBV5-1 and TRBJ2-2, with 8 bases fitting TRBD1. The CDR3 sequence is 16 residues long. Looked up from germline, CDR1 is SGHRS and CDR2 is YFSETQ. The V segment lost 3 bases and the J segment 3 bases; nucleotides outside the gene matches: 7. Full variable domain (missing parts from reference TRBV5-1 and TRBJ2-2): KAGVTQTPRYLIKTRGQQVTLSCSPISGHRSVSWYQQTPGQGLQFLFEYFSETQRNKGNFPGRFSGRQFSNSRSEMNVSTLELGDSALYLCASSYLKTGDTGELFFGEGSRLTVL.

CDR3: CASSDSGGPRSYNEQFF. CDR3 nucleotides: TGTGCCAGCAGTGACTCGGGGGGGCCTCGTTCCTACAATGAGCAGTTCTTC. The rearrangement links TRBV6-4 to TRBJ2-1, with D possibly TRBD2 on 7 matching bases. This CDR3 spans 17 amino acids. V dropped 0 bases and J dropped 1 base, with 13 bases sitting between them. From germline, CDR1 is MRHNA and CDR2 SNTAGT.

The rearrangement joins TRBV28 to TRBJ1-3, with D tentatively TRBD1 (6 bases). The CDR3 sequence is 13 residues long. CDR1 is MDHEN, CDR2 SYDVKM, per germline. V was clipped by 4 bases and J by 9 bases, with 13 bases between them. Here the CDR3 DNA reads TGTGCCAGCAGTTATACAGGGAGGGGCACCATATATTTT. Its protein product is CASSYTGRGTIYF.

As regards this clone: Other DNA sequences in the same sample also yield this CDR3. The CDR3, as DNA: TGTGCCAGCAGTGAAGAGGGAGGGGAGACCCAGTACTTC. Translation: CASSEEGGETQYF. The rearrangement joins TRBV6-4 to TRBJ2-5, with 7 bases identical to TRBD2. Looked up from germline, CDR1 is MRHNA and CDR2 is SNTAGT. Trimming cost V 3 bases and J 5 bases; bases outside gene matches: 3. This CDR3 region has 13 residues.

The V gene is TRBV19, the J gene TRBJ2-5; D possibly corresponds to TRBD1 (5 bases). The CDR3 extends over 14 amino acids. The germline V gene encodes CDR1 LNHDA and CDR2 SQIVND (reference sequence). V was cut by 4 bases and J by 2 bases, with 11 bases left in between. Here the CDR3 DNA reads TGTGCCAGTAGTAGCCGTAGGGGTCAAGAGACCCAGTACTTC. Encoded protein: CASSSRRGQETQYF.

The chain uses TRBV5-6 and TRBJ1-3; 8 bases agree with TRBD1. J lost 2 bases, V lost 5 bases, and 3 bases had no gene match. Per germline, CDR1 SGHDT and CDR2 YYEEEE. This CDR3 contains 14 residues. In nucleotides, the CDR3 is TGTGCCAGCAGTCTGACAGGGGCTGGAAACACCATATATTTT. Translated: CASSLTGAGNTIYF.

The chain couples TRBV5-1 to TRBJ1-2; 9 nucleotides agree with TRBD1. Germline lookup yields CDR1 SGHRS and CDR2 YFSETQ. J lost 2 bases, V lost 4 bases, and 6 bases had no gene match. This CDR3 region has 15 residues. CDR3 in amino acids: CASSPRGTGNYGYTF. The CDR3, as DNA: TGCGCCAGCAGCCCACGGGGGACAGGGAACTATGGCTACACCTTC.

The chain carries TRBV14 and TRBJ2-7, with D maybe TRBD1 (6 bases). The germline gives CDR1 SGHDN, CDR2 FVKESK. The CDR3 length is 14 residues. Trimming removed 5 bases from V and 2 bases from J, with 13 bases in between. The CDR3 loop is CASSGVAGAYEQYF. The CDR3 DNA sequence: TGTGCCAGCAGCGGGGTGGCAGGGGCCTACGAGCAGTACTTC.

This sequence joins TRBV27 and TRBJ2-7; D remains ambiguous. V gave up 5 bases and J gave up 2 bases, with 10 bases separating them. The CDR3 is 13 residues long. Per germline, CDR1 MNHEY and CDR2 SMNVEV (reference sequence). The CDR3 loop is CASSARGPYEQYF. In DNA, the CDR3 is TGTGCCAGCAGTGCTAGAGGCCCCTACGAGCAGTACTTC.

The chain joins TRBV28 to TRBJ2-2; no reliable D call. Germline lookup yields CDR1 MDHEN and CDR2 SYDVKM. The length of the CDR3 is 11 residues. Trimming took 8 bases from V and 8 from J, leaving 9 bases between them. The chain's CDR3 is CASGPLGELFF. CDR3 sequence (DNA): TGTGCCAGCGGCCCCTTGGGGGAGCTGTTTTTT.

The J gene is TRBJ2-7, the V gene TRBV30; possible D gene TRBD2, 6 bases. Germline CDR1 and CDR2: GTSNPN and SVGIG (reference sequence). This CDR3 contains 12 residues. V lost 8 bases to trimming and J lost 3 bases, with 14 bases between them. This chain's CDR3 is CAGSGESYEQYF. In DNA form, the CDR3 reads TGTGCCGGTAGCGGAGAGAGCTACGAGCAGTACTTC.